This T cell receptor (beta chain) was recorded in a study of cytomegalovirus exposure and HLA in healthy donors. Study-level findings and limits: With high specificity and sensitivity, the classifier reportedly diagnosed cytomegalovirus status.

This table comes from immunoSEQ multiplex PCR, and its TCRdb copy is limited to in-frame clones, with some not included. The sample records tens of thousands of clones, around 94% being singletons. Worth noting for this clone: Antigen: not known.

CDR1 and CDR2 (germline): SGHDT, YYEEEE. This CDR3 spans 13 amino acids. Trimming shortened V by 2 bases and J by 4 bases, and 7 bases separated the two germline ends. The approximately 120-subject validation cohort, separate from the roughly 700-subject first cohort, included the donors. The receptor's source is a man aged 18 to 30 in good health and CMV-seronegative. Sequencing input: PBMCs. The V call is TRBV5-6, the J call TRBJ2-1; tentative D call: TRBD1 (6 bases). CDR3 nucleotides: TGTGCCAGCAGCTTCGACAGGTACAATGAGCAGTTCTTC. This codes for CASSFDRYNEQFF.